This T cell receptor (beta chain) was observed in a study of T cell repertoires in cytomegalovirus infection. About the research overall: CMV epitopes that were recently identified and HLA-C-restricted were used alongside well-studied HLA-B-restricted ones. Both a matching HLA type and CMV infection were indicated by public TCR beta signatures. General study points: The response measured ex vivo was dominated by TCR beta clonotypes (HLA-C-restricted and CMV-specific). Public TCR beta family frequency separated CMV-and-HLA carriers, including in an independent cohort.

Via MiXCR, TCRdb re-called the reads, giving one row per CDR3 protein. This sample has some 590,000 distinct CDR3 sequences, with under 45% found just once. Regarding this clonotype: Its antigen is currently unknown.

Germline values: CDR1 MNHNY, CDR2 SVGAGI (reference sequence). The CDR3 is made up of 13 amino acids. The V and J ends lost 5 bases and 8 bases, in that order; junction bases with no gene match: 5. This chain joins TRBV6-6 and TRBJ1-4; 7 bases are shared with TRBD1. The TCR comes from a human donor in good health (CMV status not recorded). Some clones in this sample may be carry-over from other donors' samples. Source: cultured PBMCs, taken from culture after CMV antigen stimulation. CDR3 amino acids: CASSGGTEEKLFF. The CDR3 DNA is TGTGCCAGCAGTGGAGGGACAGAGGAAAAACTGTTTTTT.